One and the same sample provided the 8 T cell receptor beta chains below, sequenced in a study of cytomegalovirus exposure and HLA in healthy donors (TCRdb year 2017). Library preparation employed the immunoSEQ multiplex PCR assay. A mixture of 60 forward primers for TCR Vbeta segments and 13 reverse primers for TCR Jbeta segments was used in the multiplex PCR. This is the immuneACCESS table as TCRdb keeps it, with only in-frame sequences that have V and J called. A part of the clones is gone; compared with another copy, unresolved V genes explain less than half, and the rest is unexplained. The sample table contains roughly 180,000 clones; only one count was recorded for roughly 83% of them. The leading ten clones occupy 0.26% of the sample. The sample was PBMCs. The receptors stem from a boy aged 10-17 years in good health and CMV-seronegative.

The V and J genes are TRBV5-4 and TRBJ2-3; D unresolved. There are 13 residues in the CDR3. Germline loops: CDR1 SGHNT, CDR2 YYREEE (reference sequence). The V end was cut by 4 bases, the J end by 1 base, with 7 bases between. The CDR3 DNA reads TGTGCCAGCAGCGCTGTAGGCACAGATACGCAGTATTTT. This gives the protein CASSAVGTDTQYF.

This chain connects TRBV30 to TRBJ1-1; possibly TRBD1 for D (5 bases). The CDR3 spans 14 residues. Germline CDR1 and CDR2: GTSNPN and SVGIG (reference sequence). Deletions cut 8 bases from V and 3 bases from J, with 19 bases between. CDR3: CALHPGQGYTEAFF. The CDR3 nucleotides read TGTGCCCTGCACCCCGGGCAGGGATACACTGAAGCTTTCTTT.

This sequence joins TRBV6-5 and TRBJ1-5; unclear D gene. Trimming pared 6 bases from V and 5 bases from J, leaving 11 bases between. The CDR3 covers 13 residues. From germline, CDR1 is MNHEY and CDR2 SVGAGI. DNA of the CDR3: TGTGCCAGCAGCTCCCTTCGGGATCAGCCCCAGCATTTT. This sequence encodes CASSSLRDQPQHF.

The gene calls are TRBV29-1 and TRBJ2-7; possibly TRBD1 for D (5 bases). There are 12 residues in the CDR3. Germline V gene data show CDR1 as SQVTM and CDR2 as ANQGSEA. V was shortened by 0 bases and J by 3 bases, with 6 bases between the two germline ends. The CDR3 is CSVEEQGYEQYF. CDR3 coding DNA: TGCAGCGTTGAAGAGCAGGGCTACGAGCAGTACTTC.

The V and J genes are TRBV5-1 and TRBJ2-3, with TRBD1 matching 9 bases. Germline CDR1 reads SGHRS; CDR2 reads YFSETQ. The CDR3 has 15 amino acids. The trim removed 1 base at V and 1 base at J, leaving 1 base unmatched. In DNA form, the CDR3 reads TGCGCCAGCAGCTTGCGGGACAGGGGCACAGATACGCAGTATTTT. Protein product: CASSLRDRGTDTQYF.

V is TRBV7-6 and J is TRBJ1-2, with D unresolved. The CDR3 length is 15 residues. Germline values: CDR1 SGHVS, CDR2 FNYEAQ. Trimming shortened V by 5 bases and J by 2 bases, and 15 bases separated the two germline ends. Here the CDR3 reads CASSATPTGNYGYTF. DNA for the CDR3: TGTGCCAGCAGCGCTACCCCGACGGGAAACTATGGCTACACCTTC.

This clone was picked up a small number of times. The DNA for the CDR3 is TGTGCCAGTAGTATACCTGGCTTCTCTGGGGCCAACGTCCTGACTTTC. Translated: CASSIPGFSGANVLTF. This chain joins TRBV19 and TRBJ2-6; D is unclear. The CDR3 length is 16 residues. V lost 2 bases to trimming and J lost 0 bases, with 8 bases between them. The germline V gene encodes CDR1 LNHDA and CDR2 SQIVND (reference sequence). The complete variable domain, with remaining parts taken from reference TRBV19 and TRBJ2-6, reads DGGITQSPKYLFRKEGQNVTLSCEQNLNHDAMYWYRQDPGQGLRLIYYSQIVNDFQKGDIAEGYSVSREKKESFPLTVTSAQKNPTAFYLCASSIPGFSGANVLTFGAGSRLTVL.

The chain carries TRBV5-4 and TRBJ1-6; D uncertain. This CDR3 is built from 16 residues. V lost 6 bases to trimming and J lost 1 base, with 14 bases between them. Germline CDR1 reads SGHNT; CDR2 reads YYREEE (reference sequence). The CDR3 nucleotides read TGTGCCAGCACTTCGACGGGGTTTTCCTATAATTCACCCCTCCACTTT. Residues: CASTSTGFSYNSPLHF.